What follows describes a single TCR beta chain. Its target is unknown. These data come from a study of cytomegalovirus exposure and HLA in healthy donors. Study details: Researchers found that around 80% of 350 to 500 genotyped donors fell within the Caucasian-associated ancestry cluster.

The study, taken as a whole, reports: A few CMV-associated chains were confirmed in vitro to be specific for CMV antigens. Donors belonging to an Asian-associated ancestry cluster reportedly showed fewer N-insertions in productive TCRs than the approximately 690-donor mean, according to what a later analysis found.

The PCR was carried out with 60 Vbeta primers and 13 Jbeta primers. Per the study methods: A follow-up analysis tallied 65 million to 80 million unique TCR beta chains, roughly 9.9 million shared. Data came from immunoSEQ multiplex PCR; TCRdb stores just in-frame clones and leaves some out. Clonal size and the V and J genes are those of that table, whereas D and trimming came from the DNA. Of 200,000 or so clones in the sample, about 86% were seen once. The sample comprised PBMCs. The clonotype comes from a young woman in good health and CMV-seropositive.

Here the CDR3 DNA reads TGTGCCAGCCGAAAAGACACGAGCAGCAATCAGCCCCAGCATTTT. Translation: CASRKDTSSNQPQHF. The chain has TRBV6-4 and TRBJ1-5; D call uncertain. Germline V gives CDR1 MRHNA, CDR2 SNTAGT. This CDR3 spans 15 amino acids. V lost 8 bases and J 1 base, leaving 15 bases between the germline ends.